The 32 T cell receptor beta chains given below trace back to one sample, sequenced in a study of CD8 T cells in Susac syndrome. Reverse transcription of about 0.5 to 1 ug RNA was carried out with random hexamers. TCRdb independently ran MiXCR on the immunoSEQ multiplex PCR reads; one entry per CDR3 protein. The repertoire holds approximately 180,000 distinct CDR3 sequences, with around 93% as singletons. Sample: CD4+ T cells from PBMCs. These receptors originate from a human donor with multiple sclerosis.

The chain carries TRBV6-1 and TRBJ2-2, with 12 bases matching TRBD2. V was pared by 6 bases and J by 1 base, with 6 bases of the junction left unmatched. The length of the CDR3 is 17 residues. Looked up from germline, CDR1 is MNHNS and CDR2 is SASEGT. The CDR3 reads CASSQTSGGLNTGELFF. The CDR3 DNA follows: TGTGCCAGCAGCCAGACTAGCGGGGGCTTGAACACCGGGGAGCTGTTTTTT.

V gene TRBV6-1 combines with J gene TRBJ2-4; TRBD2 aligns across 15 bases. This CDR3 is built from 18 residues. Germline V gives CDR1 MNHNS, CDR2 SASEGT. V dropped 8 bases and J dropped 1; count of bases not matched to a gene: 9. CDR3: CASGPGLAGGGAKNIQYF. The CDR3 DNA reads TGTGCCAGCGGCCCCGGACTAGCGGGAGGGGGGGCCAAAAACATTCAGTACTTC.

The chain links TRBV30 to TRBJ2-3, with 10 bases matching TRBD2. Germline values: CDR1 GTSNPN, CDR2 SVGIG (reference sequence). This CDR3 comprises 16 residues. J lost 2 bases, V lost 4 bases, and 9 bases had no gene match. CDR3 nucleotide sequence: TGTGCCTGGATGAGCGGGGGGGCCCGGTACACAGATACGCAGTATTTT. It codes for CAWMSGGARYTDTQYF.

The chain has TRBV10-2 and TRBJ2-7; no definite D call. Germline V gene lookup returns CDR1 WSHSY and CDR2 SAAADI. V was cut by 2 bases and J by 4 bases, with 9 bases left in between. The CDR3 extends over 13 amino acids. The CDR3 spells CASSEPEGYEQYF. The DNA for the CDR3 is TGCGCCAGCAGTGAGCCCGAAGGATACGAGCAGTACTTC.

This rearrangement joins TRBV5-1 to TRBJ2-2; possible D gene TRBD2, 6 bases. The CDR3 runs 14 residues. Trimming took off 0 bases at V and 8 bases at J, with 11 bases between the two ends. From germline, CDR1 is SGHRS and CDR2 YFSETQ. This CDR3 reads CASSLESGGGELFF. The CDR3 DNA sequence: TGCGCCAGCAGCTTGGAGTCAGGAGGGGGGGAGCTGTTTTTT.

The chain combines TRBV18 with TRBJ1-5; D ambiguous. The CDR3 contains 13 residues. V dropped 3 bases and J dropped 5 bases, with 8 bases sitting between them. CDR1 and CDR2 from the germline V gene are KGHSH and LQKENI. The CDR3: CASSPGSDQPQHF. CDR3 DNA sequence: TGTGCCAGCTCACCGGGGAGTGATCAGCCCCAGCATTTT.

This clonotype has more than one count but fewer than ten. The J gene is TRBJ2-5, the V gene TRBV6-2 or TRBV6-3; no reliable D call. The CDR3 has 11 amino acids. Germline CDR1 MNHEY, CDR2 SVGEGT. V lost 7 bases, J lost 2 bases, and 5 bases lay in between. The DNA of the CDR3 is TGTGCCAGCACCTATCAAGAGACCCAGTACTTC. It specifies CASTYQETQYF.

The chain is built from TRBV20-1 and TRBJ1-2; D might be TRBD1 (6 bases). Trimming removed 3 bases from V and 8 bases from J, with 16 bases in between. The CDR3 extends over 13 amino acids. Germline values: CDR1 DFQATT, CDR2 SNEGSKA (reference sequence). The chain's CDR3 is CSARRRTGSGYTF. CDR3 in DNA: TGCAGTGCTAGGCGACGAACAGGGAGCGGCTACACCTTC.

The V call is TRBV20-1, the J call TRBJ1-2; 8 nucleotides match TRBD1. Looked up from germline, CDR1 is DFQATT and CDR2 is SNEGSKA (reference sequence). The V and J ends lost 2 bases and 4 bases, in that order; junction bases with no gene match: 12. The CDR3 length is 16 residues. For the CDR3, the DNA is TGCAGTGCTAGATTCCCGGCAGGGGGCGCAAGCTATGGCTACACCTTC. Amino acid sequence: CSARFPAGGASYGYTF.

This clonotype has only one observation. The DNA of the CDR3 is TGCGCCAGCAAGTCCCAACTGGGACAGGGGTTGTACGAGCAGTACTTC. Protein sequence: CASKSQLGQGLYEQYF. V usage is TRBV5-1 and J usage is TRBJ2-7, with TRBD1 matching over 10 bases. The CDR3 consists of 16 residues. The junction had 13 bases not matched to a gene; V was cut back by 6 bases and J by 4 bases. CDR1 and CDR2 from the germline V gene are SGHRS and YFSETQ.

The table lists this clonotype with a count of one. This rearrangement joins TRBV3-1 to TRBJ1-1, with TRBD1 matching over 8 bases. Looked up from germline, CDR1 is LGHDT and CDR2 is YNNKEL (reference sequence). The CDR3 has 15 amino acids. V was clipped by 5 bases and J by 10 bases; unmatched bases: 15. The CDR3 sequence: CASSSLDRVSSRAFF. CDR3 DNA: TGTGCCAGCAGCTCACTGGACAGGGTTAGCAGCAGAGCTTTCTTT.

This clonotype was observed a few times. The chain recombines TRBV29-1 with TRBJ1-2; TRBD1 matches 8 bases. Germline V gene sequence: CDR1 SQVTM, CDR2 ANQGSEA. The CDR3 consists of 12 residues. The V gene end was trimmed by 1 base and the J gene end by 6 bases; junction bases not matched to a gene: 1. DNA of the CDR3: TGCAGCGTTGAAGCAGGGGGCCATGGCTACACCTTC. It is translated as CSVEAGGHGYTF.

The chain employs TRBV15 and TRBJ2-7; a possible D gene is TRBD1 (7 bases). The CDR3 totals 12 residues. V was trimmed by 3 bases and J by 7 bases, leaving 10 bases between them. Germline CDR1 LNHNV, CDR2 YYDKDF (reference sequence). The chain's CDR3 is CATSSPGGEQYF. As DNA, the CDR3 is TGTGCCACCAGCAGCCCAGGGGGGGAGCAGTACTTC.

J is TRBJ1-1 and V is TRBV15, with 9 positions matching TRBD1. CDR1 and CDR2 (germline): LNHNV, YYDKDF (reference sequence). The CDR3 length is 13 residues. Trimming took 7 bases from V and 1 from J; bases not matched to a gene: 1. CDR3 protein: CATKDRGNTEAFF. The CDR3 DNA reads as TGTGCCACCAAGGACAGGGGGAACACTGAAGCTTTCTTT. Full variable domain (rest looked up from reference TRBV15 and TRBJ1-1): DAMVIQNPRYQVTQFGKPVTLSCSQTLNHNVMYWYQQKSSQAPKLLFHYYDKDFNNEADTPDNFQSRRPNTSFCFLDIRSPGLGDTAMYLCATKDRGNTEAFFGQGTRLTVV.

The CDR3 DNA sequence: TGTGCCAGTAGTCAACGACTAGCTTCTTATGCAGATACGCAGTATTTT. Protein sequence: CASSQRLASYADTQYF. The chain is built from TRBV19 and TRBJ2-3, with 7 bases matching TRBD2. The CDR3 is 16 amino acids. Trimming took 5 bases from V and 4 from J; bases not matched to a gene: 12. Germline V CDR1 and CDR2: LNHDA, SQIVND (reference sequence).

This clonotype was counted once. V and J are TRBV5-1 and TRBJ2-6; a weak D match, TRBD2 (5 bases). V was cut by 9 bases and J by 2 bases, with 12 bases left in between. The CDR3 length is 14 residues. The germline gives CDR1 SGHRS, CDR2 YFSETQ. CDR3 in DNA: TGCGCCACCCAAACCGGGGCTGGGGCCAACGTCCTGACTTTC. Its translation: CATQTGAGANVLTF.

The CDR3 reads CASSVRPSISPGGYNEQFF. CDR3 coding DNA: TGTGCCAGCAGCGTTAGACCTAGCATTTCCCCTGGGGGGTACAATGAGCAGTTCTTC. The gene calls are TRBV9 and TRBJ2-1; D may be TRBD2 (6 bases). The germline V and J ends were trimmed by 2 bases and 4 bases, with 25 bases remaining between them. The CDR3 extends over 19 amino acids. The germline V gene encodes CDR1 SGDLS and CDR2 YYNGEE. The variable domain in full, with the rest retrieved from reference TRBV9 and TRBJ2-1, is DSGVTQTPKHLITATGQRVTLRCSPRSGDLSVYWYQQSLDQGLQFLIQYYNGEERAKGNILERFSAQQFPDLHSELNLSSLELGDSALYFCASSVRPSISPGGYNEQFFGPGTRLTVL.

This clonotype was seen a single time. V is TRBV5-1 and J is TRBJ2-7; TRBD1 aligns across 8 bases. This CDR3 spans 15 amino acids. V lost 4 bases, J lost 4 bases, and 10 bases stayed unmatched. Germline lookup yields CDR1 SGHRS and CDR2 YFSETQ. The CDR3 loop reads CASSLDRGTSYEQYF. The CDR3 DNA reads as TGCGCCAGCAGCCTCGACAGGGGAACCAGTTACGAGCAGTACTTC.

The rearrangement joins TRBV28 to TRBJ2-5, with 9 positions matching TRBD1. Germline values: CDR1 MDHEN, CDR2 SYDVKM. The V gene end was trimmed by 5 bases and the J gene end by 1 base; junction bases not matched to a gene: 8. The CDR3 extends over 16 amino acids. The CDR3 coding sequence is TGTGCCAGCAGTCTACCGGGACAGGGTCCCCAAGAGACCCAGTACTTC. This sequence encodes CASSLPGQGPQETQYF.

To note about this clonotype: One end of the junction varies from germline; a read error may be responsible. This chain connects TRBV9 to TRBJ2-7; D is possibly TRBD1 (6 bases). The germline V gene encodes CDR1 SGDLS and CDR2 YYNGEE. This CDR3 is 13 amino acids long. This CDR3 is CASSPRRGTPKPF. DNA for the CDR3: TGTGCCAGCAGCCCCAGAAGAGGGACACCCAAACCCTTC.

This chain links TRBV11-2 with TRBJ2-3; TRBD2 agrees at 7 bases. With 1 base clipped from V and 2 bases from J, the junction kept 6 bases outside the gene matches. The CDR3 length is 16 residues. The germline V gene encodes CDR1 SGHAT and CDR2 FQNNGV. The CDR3: CASSLVGTTNTDTQYF. The CDR3 nucleotides read TGTGCCAGCAGCTTAGTTGGGACTACTAACACAGATACGCAGTATTTT.

This chain links TRBV2 with TRBJ1-1; TRBD1 aligns across 10 bases. The V gene's germline CDR1 is SNHLY and CDR2 FYNNEI. V gave up 4 bases and J gave up 2 bases; unmatched junction bases: 4. The CDR3 contains 15 residues. The CDR3 reads CASSGQGAGNTEAFF. As DNA, the CDR3 is TGTGCCAGCAGTGGACAGGGGGCAGGCAACACTGAAGCTTTCTTT.

V is TRBV5-1 and J is TRBJ2-6; D is possibly TRBD2 (5 bases). The ends were cut back, 7 bases at V and 3 bases at J, with 23 bases in the middle. This CDR3 spans 18 amino acids. Germline V CDR1 and CDR2: SGHRS, YFSETQ. CDR3 nucleotides: TGCGCCAGCTCCCCCCCCGTAACCGGGATCGGTGGGGCCAACGTCCTGACTTTC. Amino acids: CASSPPVTGIGGANVLTF.

V is TRBV20-1 and J is TRBJ2-3, with D unresolved. CDR3 length: 11 residues. Per the germline V gene, CDR1 is DFQATT and CDR2 is SNEGSKA (reference sequence). V shed 1 base and J shed 4 bases, with 3 bases lying between them. The CDR3 here is CSARVPDTQYF. The CDR3 nucleotides are TGCAGTGCTAGAGTGCCAGATACGCAGTATTTT.

The chain employs TRBV5-1 and TRBJ1-2; tentatively, D is TRBD1 (5 bases). V lost 4 bases, J lost 3 bases, and 13 bases lay in between. The V gene's germline CDR1 is SGHRS and CDR2 YFSETQ. This CDR3 has 14 amino acids. The DNA of the CDR3 is TGCGCCAGCAGCACCGGGACGGACTACTATGGCTACACCTTC. Its translation: CASSTGTDYYGYTF.

V is TRBV4-1 and J is TRBJ2-3; no definite D call. CDR3 length: 13 amino acids. V was trimmed by 0 bases and J by 6 bases, leaving 7 bases between them. Germline-derived CDR1 and CDR2 are MGHRA and YSYEKL. The CDR3 sequence is CASSQDPGDTQYF. For the CDR3, the DNA is TGCGCCAGCAGCCAAGATCCCGGGGATACGCAGTATTTT.

The chain carries TRBV6-5 and TRBJ1-2, with 9 positions matching TRBD1. This CDR3 spans 15 amino acids. CDR1 is MNHEY, CDR2 SVGAGI, per germline. J lost 7 bases, V lost 0 bases, and 6 bases had no gene match. The CDR3 nucleotides read TGTGCCAGCAGTTACTCCCCCGGACAGGGGTTTGGCTACACCTTC. This translates into CASSYSPGQGFGYTF.

The chain has TRBV7-2 and TRBJ2-7; no reliable D call. The CDR3 sequence is 11 residues long. V was shortened by 4 bases and J by 9 bases, with 10 bases between the two germline ends. Germline CDR1 SGHTA, CDR2 FQGNSA. CDR3 DNA: TGTGCCAGCAGCTCCCTCGGCGGGCAGTACTTC. Protein product: CASSSLGGQYF.

V gene TRBV27 combines with J gene TRBJ2-5; 8 bases match TRBD1. Trimming at V came to 5 bases and at J to 5 bases, leaving 7 bases not matched to a gene. The CDR3 has 14 amino acids. The germline V gene encodes CDR1 MNHEY and CDR2 SMNVEV (reference sequence). Here the CDR3 DNA reads TGTGCCAGCAGTCTAACAGGGGGGAGGGAGACCCAGTACTTC. This encodes CASSLTGGRETQYF.

This chain links TRBV5-1 with TRBJ2-3, with 11 nucleotides matching TRBD2. Germline CDR1 is SGHRS and CDR2 is YFSETQ. The length of the CDR3 is 17 residues. The V and J ends lost 1 base and 2 bases, in that order; junction bases with no gene match: 6. The CDR3 DNA follows: TGCGCCAGCAGCTTGCGGGGGACTAGCGGTTTCACAGATACGCAGTATTTT. Its protein product is CASSLRGTSGFTDTQYF.

V gene TRBV10-3 combines with J gene TRBJ1-1, with D unresolved. CDR3 length equals 14 residues. Germline loops: CDR1 ENHRY, CDR2 SYGVKD. Trimming stripped 10 bases from V and 2 bases from J, with 17 bases between. Here the CDR3 DNA reads TGTGCCACCGCCTCGCAAGGGAAAAACACTGAAGCTTTCTTT. It specifies CATASQGKNTEAFF.

This clonotype was counted once. The CDR3 reads CASSSSVYLTGTEAFF. Here the CDR3 DNA reads TGTGCCAGCAGCTCCTCGGTCTATCTGACGGGGACTGAAGCTTTCTTT. The chain has TRBV13 and TRBJ1-1; D uncertain. V was shortened by 4 bases and J by 5 bases, with 20 bases between the two germline ends. The CDR3 extends over 16 amino acids. Germline-derived CDR1 and CDR2 are PRHDT and FYEKMQ (reference sequence).